The TCR beta chain under discussion was sequenced for a study of shared clonotypes between healthy human individuals (dated by TCRdb to about 2020). For context, the study as a whole: A few men and a couple of women, aged 18 to 49 years, made up the cohort. Per donor, leukapheresis produced somewhere between about 0.8 and 9.5 billion PBMCs. To increase sequencing depth and limit assay-specific biases, TCR repertoire library preparation and sequencing were carried out by different laboratories using diverse techniques. The study deeply sequenced blood TCR repertoires of about 5 healthy adults to estimate repertoire size and the extent of clonotype sharing between individuals. What the authors observed across the whole study: Pairwise subsampling led to the expectation that sequencing depth would affect the degree of clonotype sharing among donors. Because the study included a small number of donors, the genetic and exposure-history diversity represented was limited. Sampling was restricted to blood, and TCR repertoires in tissue are likely to differ from TCR repertoires in blood.

A single count supports this clone. Its antigen specificity is not known. With a much larger clone just one base away, this may be a read error. The CDR1 and CDR2 encoded by the germline V gene are SGDLS and YYNGEE. CDR3 length: 18 amino acids, cysteine to phenylalanine. The entry retains the CDR3 DNA only, 54 bases that are in frame from base 1. Using the deep immunoSEQ assay, multiplex PCR amplified TCR CDR3 regions from genomic DNA. Genomic DNA extracted from each cell subset was distributed evenly over all wells of several immunoSEQ 96-well plates, and each plate served as one replicate. For unsorted PBMC, approximately 0.3 ug genomic DNA, equal to about 30,000 T cell genomes, was loaded into each replicate PCR. Unsorted PBMC genomic DNA was sequenced across ten immunoSEQ deep assay plates. The purified libraries were quantified using a Qubit 3.0 fluorometer, sized with a Bioanalyzer 2100, and then quantified again using the KAPA Library Quantification kit. Each immunoSEQ 96-well plate was sequenced on its own single-read 150-cycle Illumina NextSeq 550 flow cell. The original methods were these. The immunoSEQ output contained only junctional sequences without quality scores, so filtering could not match that applied to full-length reads. Sequences were annotated with PyIR, a Python wrapper for IgBLAST v1.9, using IMGT germline references to assign V/J genes and CDR3. Reads were filtered out if the reads had weak V/J assignments (E-value above 1e-6), no CDR3, stop codons, out-of-frame junctions, or ambiguous translated residues. A V3J clonotype was defined by an identical inferred V gene, J gene, and CDR3 amino acid sequence. Percentage overlap between repertoires was calculated by dividing the number of shared unique clonotypes by the size of the smaller repertoire. RTK rarefaction, the Chao1 estimator, and Recon v2.1 estimates of unobserved clonotypes were used to assess repertoire richness. Here the immuneACCESS table is served through TCRdb, limited to in-frame sequences with V and J called. Missing clones are a known gap in these copies; in checked studies unresolved V genes cover under half, and the rest lacks a known reason. D and trimming were read from the DNA, whereas the V and J calls and clone size are those reported in that table. For this sample there are about 460,000 clones; over 60% appear just once. The ten largest clones capture 12% of the sample.

The donors were healthy, HIV-negative adults who had no recently reported acute infections or vaccinations. Every donor was a Caucasian adult living in Nashville, Tennessee, USA. In the unsorted samples, roughly 90 million PBMCs were counted, and genomic DNA was extracted using the QIAamp DNA Blood Mini kit. Blood was collected by leukapheresis, and PBMCs were isolated by Ficoll-Histopaque density gradient centrifugation and then cryopreserved in liquid nitrogen vapor phase. The sequence derives from a woman aged 40 to 55 in good health. Some clones in this sample may be carry-over from other donors' samples. The chain couples TRBV9 to TRBJ2-1, with a tentative D gene TRBD1 over 6 matching bases. Sequences were obtained from PBMCs. The DNA sequence reads TGTGCCAGCAACAAGGGGGTTCCTCGGTCAAGCTCCTACAGTGAGCAGTTCTTC. The resulting protein is CASNKGVPRSSSYSEQFF.